This T cell receptor (beta chain) was observed in a study of T cell responses to AZD1222 COVID-19 vaccine. This CDR3 has 15 amino acids. The trim removed 4 bases at V and 0 bases at J, leaving 3 bases unmatched. Germline values: CDR1 MDHEN, CDR2 SYDVKM. Only in-frame clones appear in the TCRdb table, and some are missing; sequencing was by immunoSEQ multiplex PCR. The repertoire has roughly 100,000 clones, roughly 89% of them found once; the top ten carry over 40%. This clonotype originated in an adult in good health. This specimen was peripheral blood, taken on day 0 of AZD1222 vaccination. The chain joins TRBV28 to TRBJ2-7; the match to TRBD2 covers 10 bases. Written as DNA, the CDR3 is TGTGCCAGCAGTTCACAGCGGGGGGGCTCCTACGAGCAGTACTTC. It translates to CASSSQRGGSYEQYF. The full variable domain, completed using reference TRBV28 and TRBJ2-7, is DVKVTQSSRYLVKRTGEKVFLECVQDMDHENMFWYRQDPGLGLRLIYFSYDVKMKEKGDIPEGYSVSREKKERFSLILESASTNQTSMYLCASSSQRGGSYEQYFGPGTRLTVT.